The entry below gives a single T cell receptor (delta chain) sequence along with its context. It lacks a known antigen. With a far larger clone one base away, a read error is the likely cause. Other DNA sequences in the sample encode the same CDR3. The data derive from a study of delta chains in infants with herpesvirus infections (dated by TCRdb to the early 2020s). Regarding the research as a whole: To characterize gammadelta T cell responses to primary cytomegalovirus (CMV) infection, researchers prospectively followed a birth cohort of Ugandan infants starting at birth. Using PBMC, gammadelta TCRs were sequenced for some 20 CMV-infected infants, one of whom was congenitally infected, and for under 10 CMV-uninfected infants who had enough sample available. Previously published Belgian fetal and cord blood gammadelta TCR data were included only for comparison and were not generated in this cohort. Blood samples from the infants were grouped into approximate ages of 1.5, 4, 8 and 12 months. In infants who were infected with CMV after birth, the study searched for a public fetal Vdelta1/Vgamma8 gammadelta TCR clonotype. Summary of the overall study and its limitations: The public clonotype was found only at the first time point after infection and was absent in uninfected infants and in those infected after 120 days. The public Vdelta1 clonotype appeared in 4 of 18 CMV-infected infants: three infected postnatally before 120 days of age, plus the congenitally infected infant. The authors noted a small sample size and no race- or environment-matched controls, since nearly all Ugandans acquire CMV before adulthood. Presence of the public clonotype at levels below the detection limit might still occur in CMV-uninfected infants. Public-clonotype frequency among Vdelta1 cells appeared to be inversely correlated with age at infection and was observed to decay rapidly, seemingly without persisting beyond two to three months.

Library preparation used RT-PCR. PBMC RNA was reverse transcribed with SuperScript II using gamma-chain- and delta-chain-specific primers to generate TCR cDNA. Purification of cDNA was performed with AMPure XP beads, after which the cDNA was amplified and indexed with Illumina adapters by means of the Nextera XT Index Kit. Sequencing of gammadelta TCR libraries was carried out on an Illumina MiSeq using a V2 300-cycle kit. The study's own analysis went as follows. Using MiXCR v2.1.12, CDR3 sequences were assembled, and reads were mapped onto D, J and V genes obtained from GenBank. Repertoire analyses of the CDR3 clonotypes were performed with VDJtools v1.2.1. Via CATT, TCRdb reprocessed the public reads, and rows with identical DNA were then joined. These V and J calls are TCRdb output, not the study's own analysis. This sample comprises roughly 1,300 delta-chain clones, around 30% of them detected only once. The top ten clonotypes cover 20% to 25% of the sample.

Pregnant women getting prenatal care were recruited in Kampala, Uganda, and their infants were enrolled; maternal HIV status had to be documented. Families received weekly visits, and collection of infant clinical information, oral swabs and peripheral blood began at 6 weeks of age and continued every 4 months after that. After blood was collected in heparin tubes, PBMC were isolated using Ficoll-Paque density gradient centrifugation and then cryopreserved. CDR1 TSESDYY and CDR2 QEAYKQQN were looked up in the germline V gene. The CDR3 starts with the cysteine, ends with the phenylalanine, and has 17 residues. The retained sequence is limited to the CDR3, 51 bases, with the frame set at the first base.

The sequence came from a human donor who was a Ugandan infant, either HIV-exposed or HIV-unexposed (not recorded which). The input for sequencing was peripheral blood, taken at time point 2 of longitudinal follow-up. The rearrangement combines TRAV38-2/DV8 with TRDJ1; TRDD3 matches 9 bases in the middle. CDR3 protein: CAYRKLNWGTYTDKLIF. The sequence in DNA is TGTGCTTATAGGAAATTAAACTGGGGGACTTACACCGATAAACTCATTTTT.